Below are 4 T cell receptor beta chains sequenced from a single sample in a study of blood T cells in healthy people across ages. The authors ran a second PCR of roughly 6 to 12 cycles using a sample-barcoded 5' primer and a J-beta primer mix. TCRdb itself ran the 5' RACE reads through MiXCR, one entry per CDR3 protein. The table records roughly 1.5 million distinct CDR3 sequences, 35% to 45% of them present only once. The sequencing sample was made of blood. These TCRs come from a woman younger than 30 in good health.

The rearrangement joins TRBV14 to TRBJ2-1; 7 nucleotides align to TRBD2. The junction had 11 bases not matched to a gene; V was cut back by 8 bases and J by 10 bases. This CDR3 comprises 13 residues. CDR1 is SGHDN, CDR2 FVKESK, per germline. CDR3 residues: CASQGLLQMEQFF. In DNA form, the CDR3 reads TGTGCCAGCCAGGGACTACTACAAATGGAGCAGTTCTTC.

This clonotype occurred a few times. This sequence joins TRBV5-1 and TRBJ2-7; D is uncertain. Germline V gene lookup returns CDR1 SGHRS and CDR2 YFSETQ. Trimming took 3 bases from V and 6 from J, leaving 22 bases between them. This CDR3 spans 16 amino acids. The CDR3 DNA reads TGCGCCAGCAGCTCCGACCCCATGAAGGCTCTTAGCGAGCAGTACTTC. Its translation: CASSSDPMKALSEQYF.

This clonotype was counted a single time. This chain uses TRBV7-2 with TRBJ2-7; no clear D gene. The CDR3 totals 15 residues. V lost 0 bases, J lost 0 bases, and 9 bases lay in between. Germline V CDR1 and CDR2: SGHTA, FQGNSA. The CDR3: CASSLAVGHSYEQYF. As DNA, the CDR3 is TGTGCCAGCAGCTTAGCCGTTGGCCACTCCTACGAGCAGTACTTC.

The sample holds a few counts of this clonotype. The genes are TRBV7-2 and TRBJ1-4, with 9 bases matching TRBD1. CDR1 SGHTA and CDR2 FQGNSA come from the germline V gene. Germline trimming cut 5 bases from V and 8 bases from J; bases unmatched to any gene: 9. This CDR3 spans 15 amino acids. The CDR3 region is CASSTPGQGREKLFF. The CDR3 bases are TGTGCCAGCAGCACTCCGGGACAGGGACGGGAAAAACTGTTTTTT.